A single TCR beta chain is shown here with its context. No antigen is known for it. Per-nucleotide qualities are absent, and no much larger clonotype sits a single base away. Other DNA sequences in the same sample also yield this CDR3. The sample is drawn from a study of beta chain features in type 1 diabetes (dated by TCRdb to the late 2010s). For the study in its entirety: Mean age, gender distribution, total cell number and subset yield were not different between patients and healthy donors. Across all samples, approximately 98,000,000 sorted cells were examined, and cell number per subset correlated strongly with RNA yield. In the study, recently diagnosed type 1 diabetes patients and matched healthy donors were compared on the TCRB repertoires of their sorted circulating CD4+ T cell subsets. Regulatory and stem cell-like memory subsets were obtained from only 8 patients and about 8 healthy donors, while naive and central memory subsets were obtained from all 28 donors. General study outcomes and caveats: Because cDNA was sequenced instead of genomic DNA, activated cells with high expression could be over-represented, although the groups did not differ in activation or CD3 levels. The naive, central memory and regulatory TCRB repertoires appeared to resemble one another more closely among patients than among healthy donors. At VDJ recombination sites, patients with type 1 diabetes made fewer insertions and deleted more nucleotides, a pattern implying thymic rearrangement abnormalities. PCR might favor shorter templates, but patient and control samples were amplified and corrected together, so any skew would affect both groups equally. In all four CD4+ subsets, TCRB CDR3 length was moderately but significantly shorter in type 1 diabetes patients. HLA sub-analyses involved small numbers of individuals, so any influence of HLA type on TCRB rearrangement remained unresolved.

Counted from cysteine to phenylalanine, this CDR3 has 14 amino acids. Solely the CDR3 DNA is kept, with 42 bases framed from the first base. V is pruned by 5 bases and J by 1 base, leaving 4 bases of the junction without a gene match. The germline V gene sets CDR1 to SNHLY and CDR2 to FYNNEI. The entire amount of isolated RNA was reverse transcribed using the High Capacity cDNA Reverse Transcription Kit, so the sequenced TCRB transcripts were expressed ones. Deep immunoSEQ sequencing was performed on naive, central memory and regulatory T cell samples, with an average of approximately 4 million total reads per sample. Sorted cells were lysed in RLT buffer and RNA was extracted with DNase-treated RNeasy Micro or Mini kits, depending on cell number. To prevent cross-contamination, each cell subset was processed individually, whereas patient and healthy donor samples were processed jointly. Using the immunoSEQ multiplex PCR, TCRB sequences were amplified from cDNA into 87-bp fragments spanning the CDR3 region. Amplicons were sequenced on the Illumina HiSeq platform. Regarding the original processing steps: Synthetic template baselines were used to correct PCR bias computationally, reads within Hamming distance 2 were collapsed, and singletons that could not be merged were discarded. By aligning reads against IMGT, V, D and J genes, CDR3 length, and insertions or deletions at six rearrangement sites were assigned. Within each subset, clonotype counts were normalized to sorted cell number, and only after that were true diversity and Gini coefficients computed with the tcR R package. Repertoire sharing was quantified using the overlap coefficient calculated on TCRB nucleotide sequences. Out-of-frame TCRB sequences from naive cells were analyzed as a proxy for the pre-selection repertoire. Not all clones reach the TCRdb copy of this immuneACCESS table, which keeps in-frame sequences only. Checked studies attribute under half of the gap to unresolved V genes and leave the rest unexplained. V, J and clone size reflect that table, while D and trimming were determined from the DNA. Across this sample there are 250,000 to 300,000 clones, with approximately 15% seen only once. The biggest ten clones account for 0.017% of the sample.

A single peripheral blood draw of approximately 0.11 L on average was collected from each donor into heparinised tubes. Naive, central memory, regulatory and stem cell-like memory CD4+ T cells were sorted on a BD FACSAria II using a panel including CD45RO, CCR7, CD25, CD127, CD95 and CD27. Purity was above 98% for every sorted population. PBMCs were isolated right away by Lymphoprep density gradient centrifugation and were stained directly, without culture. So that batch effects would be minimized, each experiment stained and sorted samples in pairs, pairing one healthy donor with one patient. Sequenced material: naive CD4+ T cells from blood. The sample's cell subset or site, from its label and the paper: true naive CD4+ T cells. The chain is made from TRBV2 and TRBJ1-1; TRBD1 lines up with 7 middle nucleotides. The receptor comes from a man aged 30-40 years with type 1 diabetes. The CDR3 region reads CASSPTGWNTEAFF. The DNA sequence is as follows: TGTGCCAGCAGTCCGACAGGGTGGAACACTGAAGCTTTCTTT.